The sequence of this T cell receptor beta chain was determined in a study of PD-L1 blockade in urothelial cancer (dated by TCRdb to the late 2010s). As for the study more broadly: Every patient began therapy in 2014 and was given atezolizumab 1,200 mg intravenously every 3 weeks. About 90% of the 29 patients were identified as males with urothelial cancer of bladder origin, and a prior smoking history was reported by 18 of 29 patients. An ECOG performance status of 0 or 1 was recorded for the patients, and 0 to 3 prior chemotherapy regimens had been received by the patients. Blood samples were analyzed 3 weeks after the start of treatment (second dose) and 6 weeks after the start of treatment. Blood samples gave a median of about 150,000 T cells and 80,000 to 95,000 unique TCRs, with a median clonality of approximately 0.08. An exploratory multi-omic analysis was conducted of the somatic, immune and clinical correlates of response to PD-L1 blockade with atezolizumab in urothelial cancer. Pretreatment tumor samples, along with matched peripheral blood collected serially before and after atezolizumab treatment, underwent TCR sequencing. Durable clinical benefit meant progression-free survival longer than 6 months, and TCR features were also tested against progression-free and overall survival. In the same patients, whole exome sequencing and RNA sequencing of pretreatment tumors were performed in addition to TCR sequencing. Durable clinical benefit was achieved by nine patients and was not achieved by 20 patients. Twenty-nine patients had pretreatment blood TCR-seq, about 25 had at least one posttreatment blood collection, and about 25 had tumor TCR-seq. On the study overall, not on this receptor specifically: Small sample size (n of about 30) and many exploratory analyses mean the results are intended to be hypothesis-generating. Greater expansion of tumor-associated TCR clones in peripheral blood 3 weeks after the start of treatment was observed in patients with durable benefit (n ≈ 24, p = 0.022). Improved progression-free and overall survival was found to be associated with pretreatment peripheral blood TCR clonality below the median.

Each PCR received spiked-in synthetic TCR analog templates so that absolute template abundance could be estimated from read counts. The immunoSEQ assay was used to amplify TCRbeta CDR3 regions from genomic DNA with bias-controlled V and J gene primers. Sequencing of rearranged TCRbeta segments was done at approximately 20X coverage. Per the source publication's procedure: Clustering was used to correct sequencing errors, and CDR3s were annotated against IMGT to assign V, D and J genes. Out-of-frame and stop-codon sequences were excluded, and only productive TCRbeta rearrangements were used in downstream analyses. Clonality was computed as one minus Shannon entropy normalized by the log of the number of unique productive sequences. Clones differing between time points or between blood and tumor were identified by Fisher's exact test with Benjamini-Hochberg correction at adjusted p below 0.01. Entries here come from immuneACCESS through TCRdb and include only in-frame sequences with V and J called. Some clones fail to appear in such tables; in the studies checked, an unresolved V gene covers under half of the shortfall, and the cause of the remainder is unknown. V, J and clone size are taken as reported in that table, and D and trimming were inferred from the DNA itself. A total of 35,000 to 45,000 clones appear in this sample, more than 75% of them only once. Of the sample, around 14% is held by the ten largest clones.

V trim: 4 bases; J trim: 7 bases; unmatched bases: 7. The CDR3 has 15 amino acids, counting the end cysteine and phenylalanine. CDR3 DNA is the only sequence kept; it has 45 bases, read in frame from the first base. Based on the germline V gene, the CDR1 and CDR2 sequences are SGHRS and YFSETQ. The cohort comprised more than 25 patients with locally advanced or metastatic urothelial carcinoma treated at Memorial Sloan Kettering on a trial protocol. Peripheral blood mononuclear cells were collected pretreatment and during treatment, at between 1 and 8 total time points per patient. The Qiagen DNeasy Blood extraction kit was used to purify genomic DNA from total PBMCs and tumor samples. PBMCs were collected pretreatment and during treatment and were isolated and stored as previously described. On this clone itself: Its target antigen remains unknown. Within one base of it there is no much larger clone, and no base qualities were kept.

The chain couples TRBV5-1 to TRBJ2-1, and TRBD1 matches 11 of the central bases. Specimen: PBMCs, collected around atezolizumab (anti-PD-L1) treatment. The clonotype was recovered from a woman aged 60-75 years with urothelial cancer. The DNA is TGCGCCAGCAGCGAAGGACAGGGGGCTGATAATGAGCAGTTCTTC. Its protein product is CASSEGQGADNEQFF. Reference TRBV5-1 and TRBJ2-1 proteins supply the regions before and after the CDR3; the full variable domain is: KAGVTQTPRYLIKTRGQQVTLSCSPISGHRSVSWYQQTPGQGLQFLFEYFSETQRNKGNFPGRFSGRQFSNSRSEMNVSTLELGDSALYLCASSEGQGADNEQFFGPGTRLTVL.